This T cell receptor (beta chain) originates from a study of control samples from healthy donors and cancer patients (dated by TCRdb to 2018 to 2021). V loses 0 bases, J loses 3 bases, and the germline ends lie 12 bases apart. For CDR1 and CDR2, the germline V gene lists SGHDT and YYEEEE. The CDR3 runs 15 residues from the cysteine to the phenylalanine. Only the CDR3 portion is preserved as DNA: 45 bases, with reading frame beginning at the first base. This clone is identified as medium-sized (0.01 to 0.1%). Its binding antigen is unknown. Nothing much larger sits one base from this clone, and base qualities are not available. Libraries came from the immunoSEQ multiplex PCR assay. TCRdb limited this immuneACCESS table to in-frame rearrangements with V and J called. A share of clones is missing; checked studies link under half to unresolved V genes, and the rest is unexplained. The sample table contains approximately 19,000 clones; only one count was recorded for around four fifths of them. The ten most abundant clones make up 25% to 30% of the sample.

The sample comprised PBMCs. The chain employs TRBV5-6 and TRBJ1-1, and perhaps TRBD1 as D gene, on 6 matching bases. The source is a woman in her 70s with lung cancer. CDR3 sequence: CASSLGAHRDTEAFF. DNA sequence: TGTGCCAGCAGCTTGGGTGCCCACAGGGACACTGAAGCTTTCTTT.